Below, 24 T cell receptor beta chains from the same sample are listed, as sequenced in a study of CD8 T cells in Susac syndrome. With random hexamers, roughly 0.45 to 1 ug RNA was reverse transcribed. TCRdb reprocessed the immunoSEQ multiplex PCR reads via MiXCR and lists one record per CDR3 protein. The table records under 300,000 distinct CDR3 sequences, 90% to 97% of them present only once. The specimen sequenced was CD4+ T cells from PBMCs. The receptors come from a human donor with Susac syndrome.

CDR3 amino acids: CASSLTGETQYF. DNA of the CDR3: TGTGCCAGCAGTTTGACGGGGGAGACCCAGTACTTC. This chain joins TRBV12-3 or TRBV12-4 and TRBJ2-5; D perhaps matches TRBD2 (5 bases). V was trimmed by 3 bases and J by 5 bases, leaving 7 bases between them. CDR3 size: 12 residues.

The chain links TRBV20-1 to TRBJ2-1; TRBD2 is a possible D gene (6 bases). This CDR3 spans 16 amino acids. Deletions cut 4 bases from V and 0 bases from J, with 16 bases between. The V gene's germline CDR1 is DFQATT and CDR2 SNEGSKA (reference sequence). CDR3 coding DNA: TGCAGTGCTACCGACTCGGCCGGGAGCTCCTACAATGAGCAGTTCTTC. Encoded protein: CSATDSAGSSYNEQFF.

V is TRBV28 and J is TRBJ1-2, with 8 bases matching TRBD1. CDR3 length: 13 amino acids. The germline CDR1 and CDR2 sequences are MDHEN and SYDVKM. The V and J ends lost 3 bases and 6 bases, in that order; junction bases with no gene match: 3. CDR3 loop: CASSFVQGDGYTF. For the CDR3, the DNA is TGTGCCAGCAGTTTTGTACAGGGGGATGGCTACACCTTC.

The chain employs TRBV28 and TRBJ2-3; a weak D match, TRBD1 (6 bases). Germline loops: CDR1 MDHEN, CDR2 SYDVKM. The CDR3 is made up of 14 amino acids. The germline V and J ends were trimmed by 5 bases and 7 bases, with 16 bases remaining between them. CDR3 amino acids: CASSPSTGENTQYF. As DNA, the CDR3 is TGTGCCAGCAGTCCGTCGACAGGCGAGAATACGCAGTATTTT.

The chain couples TRBV2 to TRBJ2-6; D might be TRBD1 or TRBD2, each matching 5 bases. The CDR3 contains 16 residues. In germline, CDR1 is SNHLY, CDR2 FYNNEI. V dropped 6 bases and J dropped 4 bases, with 16 bases sitting between them. The CDR3 DNA reads TGTGCCAGCAGGGGGCGAGGGTCTCTCGGGGCCAACGTCCTGACTTTC. Translation: CASRGRGSLGANVLTF. Based on the CDR3 plus reference TRBV2 and TRBJ2-6, the full variable domain is EPEVTQTPSHQVTQMGQEVILRCVPISNHLYFYWYRQILGQKVEFLVSFYNNEISEKSEIFDDQFSVERPDGSNFTLKIRSTKLEDSAMYFCASRGRGSLGANVLTFGAGSRLTVL.

V gene TRBV12-3 or TRBV12-4 combines with J gene TRBJ2-3; unclear D gene. CDR3 size: 15 residues. V dropped 6 bases and J dropped 4 bases, with 17 bases sitting between them. The CDR3 coding sequence is TGTGCCAGCAGCCAGGACGGTTTGGGCGCAGATACGCAGTATTTT. It is translated as CASSQDGLGADTQYF.

The chain joins TRBV20-1 to TRBJ1-2, with a weak D call TRBD1 (6 bases). This CDR3 has 15 residues. The V end lost 5 bases, the J end lost 2 bases, and 18 bases lay between the germline ends. CDR1 is DFQATT, CDR2 SNEGSKA, per germline (reference sequence). The CDR3, as DNA: TGCAGTGCTGCCCGGGACACCCGATCCAACTATGGCTACACCTTC. The encoded protein is CSAARDTRSNYGYTF.

V usage is TRBV30 and J usage is TRBJ2-1; D is undetermined. Germline-derived CDR1 and CDR2 are GTSNPN and SVGIG (reference sequence). Trimming took off 3 bases at V and 9 bases at J, with 15 bases between the two ends. This CDR3 comprises 13 residues. CDR3 sequence reads: CAWSSQIVGEQFF. CDR3 nucleotide sequence: TGTGCCTGGAGCAGTCAAATTGTGGGTGAGCAGTTCTTC. The full variable domain, its missing parts supplied by reference TRBV30 and TRBJ2-1, is SQTIHQWPATLVQPVGSPLSLECTVEGTSNPNLYWYRQAAGRGLQLLFYSVGIGQISSEVPQNLSASRPQDRQFILSSKKLLLSDSGFYLCAWSSQIVGEQFFGPGTRLTVL.

The chain has TRBV30 and TRBJ1-1; 7 bases line up with TRBD1. CDR1 and CDR2 (germline): GTSNPN, SVGIG (reference sequence). The CDR3 has 13 residues. Losses at the gene ends were 2 bases for V and 11 bases for J; bases not matched to a gene: 11. The CDR3 sequence: CAWSTGTATLAFF. Here the CDR3 DNA reads TGTGCCTGGAGTACGGGGACAGCGACTCTGGCTTTCTTT.

This clonotype appeared a single time. This rearrangement joins TRBV20-1 to TRBJ1-1; unclear D gene. CDR1 and CDR2 (germline): DFQATT, SNEGSKA (reference sequence). The CDR3 length is 16 residues. V lost 0 bases to trimming and J lost 1 base, with 15 bases between them. The CDR3 is CSARDLLLGRNTEAFF. As DNA, the CDR3 is TGCAGTGCTAGAGATCTTCTATTAGGGAGGAACACTGAAGCTTTCTTT.

The chain uses TRBV24-1 and TRBJ2-1; 8 bases are a match to TRBD2. This CDR3 has 15 residues. V lost 4 bases and J lost 4; bases outside the gene matches: 5. The germline CDR1 and CDR2 sequences are KGHDR and SFDVKD. The CDR3 reads CATSETSGPYNEQFF. In nucleotides, the CDR3 is TGTGCCACCAGTGAAACTAGCGGTCCATACAATGAGCAGTTCTTC.

This chain connects TRBV23-1 to TRBJ1-1, with D maybe TRBD1 (5 bases). TRBV23-1 counts as an open reading frame of uncertain function. V gave up 7 bases and J gave up 3 bases, with 18 bases separating them. This CDR3 comprises 15 residues. CDR3 sequence (DNA): TGCGCCAGCACCGACAAACCTGACAGAGACACTGAAGCTTTCTTT. Residues: CASTDKPDRDTEAFF.

The J gene is TRBJ2-5, the V gene TRBV3-1; D might be TRBD1 (7 bases). There are 16 residues in the CDR3. Trimming shortened V by 4 bases and J by 4 bases, and 19 bases separated the two germline ends. Germline V CDR1 and CDR2: LGHDT, YNNKEL (reference sequence). The CDR3 sequence is CASSRLVGDRRETQYF. The CDR3 nucleotides read TGTGCCAGCAGCCGACTAGTAGGGGACAGACGAGAGACCCAGTACTTC.

V gene TRBV11-1 combines with J gene TRBJ2-7, with D uncertain. CDR3 length: 15 amino acids. The V end lost 5 bases, the J end lost 0 bases, and 14 bases lay between the germline ends. In germline, CDR1 is SGHAT, CDR2 FQDESV (reference sequence). CDR3 in DNA: TGTGCCAGCAGCCTGCCGGGCAGGCTCTCCTACGAGCAGTACTTC. It codes for CASSLPGRLSYEQYF.

The chain couples TRBV7-9 to TRBJ1-2; D gene ambiguous. Germline V gene data show CDR1 as SEHNR and CDR2 as FQNEAQ (reference sequence). The CDR3 has 15 amino acids. The ends were cut back, 0 bases at V and 5 bases at J, with 13 bases in the middle. CDR3 sequence reads: CASSLALSGLYGYTF. The CDR3 DNA reads as TGTGCCAGCAGCTTAGCGCTATCCGGGCTGTATGGCTACACCTTC.

The chain uses TRBV30 and TRBJ1-2, with D maybe TRBD1 (5 bases). CDR1 GTSNPN and CDR2 SVGIG come from the germline V gene (reference sequence). The length of the CDR3 is 16 residues. V gave up 6 bases and J gave up 4 bases, with 24 bases separating them. CDR3 region: CACSKGTGSGFYGYTF. The CDR3 region has the DNA TGTGCCTGCTCAAAGGGGACGGGGTCTGGGTTCTATGGCTACACCTTC.

The rearrangement joins TRBV30 to TRBJ2-3, with 8 bases matching TRBD1. V dropped 5 bases and J dropped 0; count of bases not matched to a gene: 7. Germline CDR1 GTSNPN, CDR2 SVGIG (reference sequence). The CDR3 is 15 amino acids. CDR3 protein: CAWGRQGMSTDTQYF. In DNA, the CDR3 is TGTGCCTGGGGGAGACAGGGGATGAGCACAGATACGCAGTATTTT.

The chain uses TRBV11-1 and TRBJ1-1; TRBD1 matches 8 bases. The length of the CDR3 is 14 residues. With V trimmed by 2 bases and J by 3 bases, 2 bases remained unmatched. CDR1 and CDR2 (germline): SGHAT, FQDESV (reference sequence). This chain's CDR3 is CASSLTGGYTEAFF. Written as DNA, the CDR3 is TGTGCCAGCAGCTTAACAGGGGGTTACACTGAAGCTTTCTTT.

The chain has TRBV9 and TRBJ2-1, with 11 bases fitting TRBD2. Germline assignment: CDR1 SGDLS and CDR2 YYNGEE. The CDR3 spans 17 residues. V lost 0 bases, J lost 5 bases, and 7 bases stayed unmatched. CDR3 bases: TGTGCCAGCAGCGTAGCCGGGACTAGCGGACTTAACAATGAGCAGTTCTTC. Amino acids: CASSVAGTSGLNNEQFF.

The rearrangement uses TRBV4-1 and TRBJ2-3; 11 nucleotides agree with TRBD2. CDR3 length: 18 residues. Trimming removed 0 bases from V and 4 bases from J; junction bases left unmatched: 9. Germline V gene sequence: CDR1 MGHRA, CDR2 YSYEKL. The CDR3 DNA sequence: TGCGCCAGCAGCCAAGATAATGCTAGCGGGAGGACCCCAGATACGCAGTATTTT. Translating gives CASSQDNASGRTPDTQYF.

The chain links TRBV29-1 to TRBJ2-5, with 8 positions matching TRBD2. Germline CDR1 SQVTM, CDR2 ANQGSEA. J was trimmed by 4 bases and V by 2 bases; bases with no gene match: 3. The CDR3 covers 13 residues. The CDR3 here is CSVEPGGGETQYF. The CDR3 DNA follows: TGCAGCGTTGAACCCGGGGGGGGAGAGACCCAGTACTTC.

The chain recombines TRBV29-1 with TRBJ1-4, with D uncertain. CDR3 length: 13 amino acids. From germline, CDR1 is SQVTM and CDR2 ANQGSEA. With 4 bases removed from V and 4 bases from J, the gap between germline ends came to 10 bases. The CDR3 spells CSVAADRNEKLFF. As DNA, the CDR3 is TGCAGCGTTGCGGCAGACCGTAATGAAAAACTGTTTTTT.

The gene calls are TRBV29-1 and TRBJ1-5; 9 bases line up with TRBD1. Trimming removed 4 bases from V and 1 base from J; junction bases left unmatched: 2. This CDR3 is built from 14 residues. The germline V gene has CDR1 SQVTM and CDR2 ANQGSEA. The CDR3 protein is CSVVGTGSNQPQHF. CDR3 in DNA: TGCAGCGTTGTTGGGACAGGGAGCAATCAGCCCCAGCATTTT.

The rearrangement uses TRBV30 and TRBJ1-1; TRBD1 is a possible D gene (5 bases). The CDR3 sequence is 16 residues long. CDR1 is GTSNPN, CDR2 SVGIG, per germline (reference sequence). V lost 4 bases and J lost 7, with 25 bases in between. The CDR3 loop is CAWIPPSVRVGGEAFF. In nucleotides, the CDR3 is TGTGCCTGGATTCCCCCTTCTGTCCGCGTCGGGGGTGAAGCTTTCTTT.